Sequencing of this T cell receptor (beta chain) was carried out in a study of spatial heterogeneity in lung cancer. Study-level findings and limits: One measure, the expanded intratumoral alpha and beta TCR count, tracked tumor mutation counts.

In the case of this clonotype: Its antigen remains unknown. This may be a read error, as it is one base from a much larger clone.

Single TCR cDNA molecules each had their own unique molecular identifier. TCRdb itself ran the 5' RACE reads through MiXCR, one entry per CDR3 protein. The data show roughly 20,000 distinct CDR3 sequences, about 4.5% seen once. Documented time point: sample taken at primary tumor resection. No cells were sorted before sequencing. The whole RNA sequenced was extracted from tumor, nontumor lung or frozen PBMC. CDR3 size: 14 residues. The germline CDR1 and CDR2 sequences are SEHNR and FQNEAQ (reference sequence). Sequenced material: lung tumor tissue, taken at surgery. The clonotype comes from a male donor with early-stage non-small cell lung cancer. The gene calls are TRBV7-9 and TRBJ1-6, with no clear D. The chain's CDR3 is CASTQPSYNSPLQF. The CDR3 bases are TGTGCCAGCACCCAACCTAGTTATAATTCACCCCTCCAGTTT.